Following are 21 T cell receptor beta chains from one sample sequenced in a study of blood T cell dynamics during melanoma immunotherapy. The data were produced by immunoSEQ multiplex PCR, yet TCRdb's version contains in-frame clones alone and is incomplete. Of several thousand clones in the sample, nearly 90% were seen once. The time point was: week 3, after first cycle of checkpoint inhibitor. Sequenced here: blood, sampled from a patient treated with checkpoint blockade. The receptors shown here come from a human donor with melanoma.

J is TRBJ1-2 and V is TRBV14; a weak D match, TRBD1 (6 bases). Germline-derived CDR1 and CDR2 are SGHDN and FVKESK. The CDR3 runs 11 residues. CDR3 sequence: CSGQHNYGYTF. DNA for the CDR3: TGTTCCGGACAGCATAACTATGGCTACACCTTC.

The chain combines TRBV28 with TRBJ2-7; perhaps D is TRBD1 or TRBD2 (6 bases each). V was trimmed by 5 bases and J by 4 bases, leaving 18 bases between them. This CDR3 region has 15 residues. Per germline, CDR1 MDHEN and CDR2 SYDVKM. CDR3 sequence reads: CASSRETTGAYEQYF. CDR3 in DNA: TGTGCCAGCAGTAGGGAAACAACGGGGGCGTACGAGCAGTACTTC.

The chain employs TRBV5-4 and TRBJ2-7; 7 bases line up with TRBD1. This CDR3 comprises 14 residues. V was clipped by 4 bases and J by 4 bases; unmatched bases: 8. Germline CDR1 SGHNT, CDR2 YYREEE (reference sequence). CDR3 sequence (DNA): TGTGCCAGCAGCCCGGGACAGCAAGGGTACGAGCAGTACTTC. Translating gives CASSPGQQGYEQYF.

This sequence joins TRBV28 and TRBJ2-1, with TRBD1 matching over 7 bases. Germline-derived CDR1 and CDR2 are MDHEN and SYDVKM. J gave up 4 bases and V 6 bases, and 6 bases lay outside the gene matches. The CDR3 extends over 14 amino acids. The CDR3 here is CASSPEGAYNEQFF. DNA for the CDR3: TGTGCCAGCAGCCCCGAGGGGGCTTACAATGAGCAGTTCTTC.

This clone was detected once. The genes are TRBV23-1 and TRBJ1-3, with 8 nucleotides matching TRBD1. TRBV23-1 is classed as an ORF, of uncertain function. V dropped 8 bases and J dropped 0; count of bases not matched to a gene: 9. The CDR3 runs 16 residues. The CDR3 spells CASLSRGQGSGNTIYF. CDR3 bases: TGCGCCAGCCTCAGCCGCGGACAGGGCTCTGGAAACACCATATATTTT.

This clone is medium-sized by share. The DNA for the CDR3 is TGTGCCAGCAGCTCCCTATCCGGGAGCTCGTACGAGCAGTACTTC. As protein: CASSSLSGSSYEQYF. V gene TRBV7-8 combines with J gene TRBJ2-7; a weak D match, TRBD2 (6 bases). Trimming took 4 bases from V and 4 from J, leaving 17 bases between them. CDR1 SGHVS and CDR2 FQNEAQ come from the germline V gene. The CDR3 is 15 residues long.

The chain is built from TRBV9 and TRBJ2-7; 10 positions match TRBD1. The germline V gene has CDR1 SGDLS and CDR2 YYNGEE. The V gene end was trimmed by 3 bases and the J gene end by 6 bases; junction bases not matched to a gene: 9. The CDR3 has 15 residues. CDR3 bases: TGTGCCAGCAGCGAGACAGGGGGCTCTGTTTTCGAGCAGTACTTC. Residues: CASSETGGSVFEQYF.

This clone has only a few counts. CDR3 coding DNA: TGCGCCAGCAGCTTGGAGCCAGTAATAAAGTTCTTC. It translates to CASSLEPVIKFF. The chain uses TRBV5-1 and TRBJ2-1; D gene ambiguous. Per the germline V gene, CDR1 is SGHRS and CDR2 is YFSETQ. The CDR3 is made up of 12 amino acids. V dropped 0 bases and J dropped 14 bases, with 12 bases sitting between them.

V and J are TRBV19 and TRBJ2-7, with TRBD1 as a possible D gene (5 bases). Germline lookup yields CDR1 LNHDA and CDR2 SQIVND (reference sequence). The CDR3 is 17 amino acids. With 5 bases removed from V and 0 bases from J, the gap between germline ends came to 20 bases. For the CDR3, the DNA is TGTGCCAGTAGTCCCTCCTGGGCACAGGCCCCCTCCTACGAGCAGTACTTC. Protein: CASSPSWAQAPSYEQYF.

V usage is TRBV9 and J usage is TRBJ2-3, with 7 bases identical to TRBD2. The CDR3 consists of 16 residues. The germline V gene has CDR1 SGDLS and CDR2 YYNGEE. The V and J ends lost 0 bases and 1 base, in that order; junction bases with no gene match: 5. CDR3 loop: CASSVDPSGGTDTQYF. The CDR3 region has the DNA TGTGCCAGCAGCGTAGATCCTAGCGGAGGCACAGATACGCAGTATTTT.

This clone has only a few counts. This chain connects TRBV18 to TRBJ2-2, with D possibly TRBD1 on 5 matching bases. Germline V gene sequence: CDR1 KGHSH, CDR2 LQKENI. V was cut by 4 bases and J by 1 base, with 13 bases left in between. The CDR3 totals 16 residues. Here the CDR3 DNA reads TGTGCCAGCTCACGGACCCTCGGACAGAACACCGGGGAGCTGTTTTTT. As protein: CASSRTLGQNTGELFF.

The chain links TRBV30 to TRBJ2-5; D is unresolved. The CDR3 is made up of 13 amino acids. The V end lost 4 bases, the J end lost 1 base, and 10 bases lay between the germline ends. Germline V gene sequence: CDR1 GTSNPN, CDR2 SVGIG (reference sequence). CDR3 in amino acids: CAWNWGSQETQYF. CDR3 nucleotides: TGTGCCTGGAATTGGGGTTCCCAAGAGACCCAGTACTTC.

The chain combines TRBV19 with TRBJ2-1, with 8 bases that match TRBD2. Germline CDR1 LNHDA, CDR2 SQIVND (reference sequence). CDR3 length: 15 amino acids. The V segment lost 4 bases and the J segment 3 bases; nucleotides outside the gene matches: 5. For the CDR3, the DNA is TGTGCCAGTAGTAAGGCGGGGGGCTTCTACAATGAGCAGTTCTTC. This encodes CASSKAGGFYNEQFF.

This clone was observed a single time. J is TRBJ2-2 and V is TRBV5-4; D is undetermined. CDR1 and CDR2 (germline): SGHNT, YYREEE (reference sequence). This CDR3 spans 16 amino acids. Trimming took 2 bases from V and 7 from J, leaving 18 bases between them. The CDR3: CASSFSPKGSVGELFF. The DNA of the CDR3 is TGTGCCAGCAGCTTTTCTCCTAAGGGTTCTGTCGGGGAGCTGTTTTTT.

The CDR3 DNA follows: TGTGCCAGCAGCCAAGCCGTGGCGGGAGTAGGGATCTACGAGCAGTACTTC. Residues: CASSQAVAGVGIYEQYF. This sequence joins TRBV4-2 and TRBJ2-7, with 7 bases lining up with TRBD2. CDR1 is LGHNA, CDR2 YNFKEQ, per germline. V dropped 1 base and J dropped 3; count of bases not matched to a gene: 12. The CDR3 is 17 amino acids.

The chain employs TRBV7-6 and TRBJ2-2, with TRBD2 matching 9 bases. CDR1 and CDR2 from the germline V gene are SGHVS and FNYEAQ. The CDR3 is 15 residues long. V was clipped by 5 bases and J by 7 bases; unmatched bases: 8. CDR3 sequence (DNA): TGTGCCAGCAGCCCATTAGCGGGAGTGGTCGGGGAGCTGTTTTTT. It encodes CASSPLAGVVGELFF.

The CDR3 coding sequence is TGTGCCTGGAGTGACGAAGTTGAGAATGAGCAGTTCTTC. It yields the protein CAWSDEVENEQFF. This chain uses TRBV30 with TRBJ2-1; D unclear. Germline V gives CDR1 GTSNPN, CDR2 SVGIG (reference sequence). This CDR3 is 13 amino acids long. V lost 1 base and J 7 bases, leaving 11 bases between the germline ends.

As DNA, the CDR3 is TGTGCCAGCAGCCATAGCGGGGGCCGCAAGACCCAGTACTTC. Translating gives CASSHSGGRKTQYF. The chain couples TRBV14 to TRBJ2-5; 9 nucleotides line up with TRBD2. Germline V gene data show CDR1 as SGHDN and CDR2 as FVKESK. The CDR3 spans 14 residues. Trimming removed 3 bases from V and 6 bases from J; junction bases left unmatched: 5.

This rearrangement joins TRBV6-5 to TRBJ2-7, with D maybe TRBD1 (5 bases). Germline assignment: CDR1 MNHEY and CDR2 SVGAGI. Deletions cut 0 bases from V and 6 bases from J, with 9 bases between. This CDR3 is 13 amino acids long. The CDR3 sequence is CASSYSDTGEQYF. The DNA of the CDR3 is TGTGCCAGCAGTTACTCGGACACGGGCGAGCAGTACTTC.

This chain connects TRBV7-2 to TRBJ2-2; TRBD1 agrees at 7 bases. V shed 5 bases, J shed 5 bases, and the junction held 5 bases outside the gene matches. From germline, CDR1 is SGHTA and CDR2 FQGNSA. The CDR3 is made up of 14 amino acids. The DNA of the CDR3 is TGTGCCAGCAGCACGACAGGGATAACCGGGGAGCTGTTTTTT. Its protein is CASSTTGITGELFF.

This sequence joins TRBV4-1 and TRBJ2-5, with D uncertain. The length of the CDR3 is 13 residues. Germline V CDR1 and CDR2: MGHRA, YSYEKL. V was shortened by 4 bases and J by 1 base, with 7 bases between the two germline ends. CDR3 nucleotide sequence: TGCGCCAGCAGCCGACCGGGCCAAGAGACCCAGTACTTC. Residues: CASSRPGQETQYF.